The text below deals with one TCR beta chain. Its antigen is currently unknown. With 1 base removed from V and 2 bases from J, the gap between germline ends came to 6 bases. The CDR3 is 13 residues long. Germline CDR1 reads SGHRS; CDR2 reads YFSETQ. PCR primers comprised 60 Vbeta and 13 Jbeta primers. Here immunoSEQ multiplex PCR was the method, and the copy in TCRdb shows in-frame clones only, minus some. The table includes about 160,000 clones, around 83% detected once. Nominally healthy donors were sampled, though unrecorded immune exposures were likely. This entry belongs to a study of cytomegalovirus exposure and HLA in healthy donors. Overall study results and limits: Immune exposure was documented only through CMV serostatus. Later analysis placed DRB1 highest and HLA-C lowest in TCR association rates, which differed by HLA locus.

The gene calls are TRBV5-1 and TRBJ2-5; no reliable D call. The sample was PBMCs. The origin of this receptor is a man between 18 and 29 years old in good health and CMV-seropositive. The CDR3 region is CASSLIRQETQYF. The CDR3 DNA reads TGCGCCAGCAGCTTGATCAGGCAAGAGACCCAGTACTTC.